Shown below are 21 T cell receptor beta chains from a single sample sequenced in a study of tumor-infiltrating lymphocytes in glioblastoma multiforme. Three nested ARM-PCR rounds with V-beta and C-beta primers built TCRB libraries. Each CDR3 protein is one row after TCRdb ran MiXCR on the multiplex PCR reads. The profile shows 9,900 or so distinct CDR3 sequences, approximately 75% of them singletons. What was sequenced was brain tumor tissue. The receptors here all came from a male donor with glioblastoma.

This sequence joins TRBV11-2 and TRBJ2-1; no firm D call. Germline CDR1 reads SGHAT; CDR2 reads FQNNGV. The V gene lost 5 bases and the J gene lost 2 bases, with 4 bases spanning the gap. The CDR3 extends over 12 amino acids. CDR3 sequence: CASSRAYNEQFF. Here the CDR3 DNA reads TGTGCCAGCAGCAGGGCCTACAATGAGCAGTTCTTC. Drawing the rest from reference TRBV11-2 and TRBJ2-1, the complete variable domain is EAGVAQSPRYKIIEKRQSVAFWCNPISGHATLYWYQQILGQGPKLLIQFQNNGVVDDSQLPKDRFSAERLKGVDSTLKIQPAKLEDSAVYLCASSRAYNEQFFGPGTRLTVL.

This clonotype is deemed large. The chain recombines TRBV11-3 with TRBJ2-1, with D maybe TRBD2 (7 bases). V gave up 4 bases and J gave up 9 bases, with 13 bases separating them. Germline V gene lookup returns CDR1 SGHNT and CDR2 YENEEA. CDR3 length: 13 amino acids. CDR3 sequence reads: CASSSRGEGEQFF. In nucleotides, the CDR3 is TGTGCCAGCAGCTCGAGGGGGGAGGGTGAGCAGTTCTTC.

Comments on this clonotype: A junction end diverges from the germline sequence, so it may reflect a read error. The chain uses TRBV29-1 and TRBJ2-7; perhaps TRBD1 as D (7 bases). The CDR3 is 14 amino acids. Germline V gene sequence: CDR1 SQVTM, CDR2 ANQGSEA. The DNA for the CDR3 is TGCAGCGTTGAAGGTCAACGGCAGGGGGGCGAGCAGTGCTTC. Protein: CSVEGQRQGGEQCF.

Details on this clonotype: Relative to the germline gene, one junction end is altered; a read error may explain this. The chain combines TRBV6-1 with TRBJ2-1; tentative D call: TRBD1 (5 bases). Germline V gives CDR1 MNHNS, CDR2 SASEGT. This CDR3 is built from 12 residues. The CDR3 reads CAGTGQYNEQSF. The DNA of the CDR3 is TGTGCCGGTACAGGACAATACAATGAGCAGTCCTTC.

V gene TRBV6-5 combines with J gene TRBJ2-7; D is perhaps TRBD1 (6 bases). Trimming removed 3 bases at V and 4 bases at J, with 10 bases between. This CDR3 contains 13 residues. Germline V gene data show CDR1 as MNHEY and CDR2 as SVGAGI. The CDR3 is CASSYRDNYEQYF. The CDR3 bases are TGTGCCAGCAGTTATCGGGACAATTACGAGCAGTACTTC.

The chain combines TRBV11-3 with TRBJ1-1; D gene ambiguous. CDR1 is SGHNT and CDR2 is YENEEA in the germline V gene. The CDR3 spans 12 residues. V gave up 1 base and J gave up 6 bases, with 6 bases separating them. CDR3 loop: CASSLGPAEAFF. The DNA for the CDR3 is TGTGCCAGCAGCTTAGGACCGGCTGAAGCTTTCTTT.

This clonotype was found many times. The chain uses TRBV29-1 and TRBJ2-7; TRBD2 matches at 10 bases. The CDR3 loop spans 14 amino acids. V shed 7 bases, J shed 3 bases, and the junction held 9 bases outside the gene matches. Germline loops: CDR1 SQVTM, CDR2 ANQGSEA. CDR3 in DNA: TGCAGCGCCGCAGGGCTAGCGGGGGACTACGAGCAGTACTTC. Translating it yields CSAAGLAGDYEQYF.

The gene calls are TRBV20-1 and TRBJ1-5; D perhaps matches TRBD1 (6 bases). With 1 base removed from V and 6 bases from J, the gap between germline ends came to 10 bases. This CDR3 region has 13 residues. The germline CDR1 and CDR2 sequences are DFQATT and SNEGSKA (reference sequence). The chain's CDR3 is CSARVGRGQPQHF. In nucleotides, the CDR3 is TGCAGTGCTAGAGTCGGCAGGGGTCAGCCCCAGCATTTT.

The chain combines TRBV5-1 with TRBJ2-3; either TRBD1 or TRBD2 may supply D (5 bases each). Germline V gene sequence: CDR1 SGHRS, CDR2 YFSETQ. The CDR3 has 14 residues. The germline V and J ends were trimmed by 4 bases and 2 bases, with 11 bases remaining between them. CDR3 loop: CASSPGQHTDTQYF. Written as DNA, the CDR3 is TGCGCCAGCAGCCCGGGGCAACACACAGATACGCAGTATTTT.

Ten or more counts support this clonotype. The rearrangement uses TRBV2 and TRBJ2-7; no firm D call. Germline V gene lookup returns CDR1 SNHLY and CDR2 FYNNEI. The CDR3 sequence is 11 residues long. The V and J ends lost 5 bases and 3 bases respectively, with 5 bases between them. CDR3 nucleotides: TGTGCCAGCAGTCCGCGCTACGAGCAGTACTTC. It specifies CASSPRYEQYF.

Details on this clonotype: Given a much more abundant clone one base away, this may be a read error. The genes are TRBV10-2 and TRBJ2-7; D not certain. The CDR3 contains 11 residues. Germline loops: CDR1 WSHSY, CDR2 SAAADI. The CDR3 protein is CASGESGTQHF. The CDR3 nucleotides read TGCGCCAGCGGTGAGTCGGGTACGCAGCACTTC.

CDR3 coding DNA: TGTGCCAGCAGTCTACCCGGGACAGTTGGAAACACCATATATTTT. Translated, it gives CASSLPGTVGNTIYF. The chain combines TRBV6-7 with TRBJ1-3; 7 nucleotides match TRBD1. TRBV6-7 is assigned to the ORF class and has an uncertain function. CDR3 length equals 15 residues. V lost 5 bases, J lost 3 bases, and 7 bases stayed unmatched.

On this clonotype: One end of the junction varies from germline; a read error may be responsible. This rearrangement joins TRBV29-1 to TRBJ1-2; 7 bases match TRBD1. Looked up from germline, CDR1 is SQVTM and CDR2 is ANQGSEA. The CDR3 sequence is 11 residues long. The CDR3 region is CSVVGGPGHTF. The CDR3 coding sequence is TGCAGCGTTGTAGGGGGCCCCGGCCACACATTC.

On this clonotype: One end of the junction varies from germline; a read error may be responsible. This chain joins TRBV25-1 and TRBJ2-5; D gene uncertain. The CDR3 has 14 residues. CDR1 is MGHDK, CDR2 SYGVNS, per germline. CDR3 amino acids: CASSDRPGRETQCF. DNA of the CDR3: TGTGCCAGCAGTGATCGTCCCGGTCGAGAGACCCAGTGTTTC. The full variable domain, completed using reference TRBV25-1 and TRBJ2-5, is EADIYQTPRYLVIGTGKKITLECSQTMGHDKMYWYQQDPGMELHLIHYSYGVNSTEKGDLSSESTVSRIRTEHFPLTLESARPSHTSQYLCASSDRPGRETQCFGPGTRLLVL.

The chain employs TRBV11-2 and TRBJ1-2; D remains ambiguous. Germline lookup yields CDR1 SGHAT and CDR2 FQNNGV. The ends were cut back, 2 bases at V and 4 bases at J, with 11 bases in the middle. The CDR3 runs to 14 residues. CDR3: CASSLQEGPYGYTF. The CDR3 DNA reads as TGTGCCAGCAGCTTACAGGAAGGACCCTATGGCTACACCTTC. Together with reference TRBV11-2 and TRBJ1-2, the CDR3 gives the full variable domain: EAGVAQSPRYKIIEKRQSVAFWCNPISGHATLYWYQQILGQGPKLLIQFQNNGVVDDSQLPKDRFSAERLKGVDSTLKIQPAKLEDSAVYLCASSLQEGPYGYTFGSGTRLTVV.

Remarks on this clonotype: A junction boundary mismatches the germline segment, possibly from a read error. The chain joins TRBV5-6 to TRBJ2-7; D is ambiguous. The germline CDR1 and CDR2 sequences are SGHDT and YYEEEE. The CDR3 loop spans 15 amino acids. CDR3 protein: CASSLNAEMGYEQCF. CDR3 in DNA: TGTGCCAGCAGCCTGAATGCGGAAATGGGCTACGAGCAGTGCTTC. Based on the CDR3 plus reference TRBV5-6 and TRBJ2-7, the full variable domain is DAGVTQSPTHLIKTRGQQVTLRCSPKSGHDTVSWYQQALGQGPQFIFQYYEEEERQRGNFPDRFSGHQFPNYSSELNVNALLLGDSALYLCASSLNAEMGYEQCFGPGTRLTVT.

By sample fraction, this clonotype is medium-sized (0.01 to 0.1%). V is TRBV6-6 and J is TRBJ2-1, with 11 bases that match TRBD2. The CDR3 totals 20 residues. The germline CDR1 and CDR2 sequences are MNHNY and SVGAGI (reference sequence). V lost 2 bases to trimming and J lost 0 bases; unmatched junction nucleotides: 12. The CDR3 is CASSYQTSGEGLSSYNEQFF. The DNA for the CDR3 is TGTGCCAGCAGTTACCAGACTAGCGGGGAGGGCTTAAGCTCCTACAATGAGCAGTTCTTC.

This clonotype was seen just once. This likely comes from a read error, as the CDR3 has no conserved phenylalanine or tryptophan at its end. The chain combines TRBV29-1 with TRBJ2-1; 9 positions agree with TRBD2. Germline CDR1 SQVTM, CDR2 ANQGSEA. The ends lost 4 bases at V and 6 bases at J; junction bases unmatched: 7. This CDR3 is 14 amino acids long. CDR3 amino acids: CSVAGGRGGNEQFS. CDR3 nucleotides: TGCAGCGTTGCGGGCGGGCGGGGGGGCAATGAGCAGTTCTCC.

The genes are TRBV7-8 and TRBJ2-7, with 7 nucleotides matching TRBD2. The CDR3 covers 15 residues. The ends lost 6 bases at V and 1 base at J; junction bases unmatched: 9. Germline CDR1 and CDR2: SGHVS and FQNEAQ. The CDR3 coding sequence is TGTGCCAGCAGGTTGTGGCTAGCGGAGTCCTACGAGCAGTACTTC. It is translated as CASRLWLAESYEQYF.

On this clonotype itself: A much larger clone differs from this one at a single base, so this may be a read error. CDR3 coding DNA: TGTGCCAGCAGCTCCGCAGGGGGCGGATGCACTGAAGCTTTCTTT. It yields the protein CASSSAGGGCTEAFF. The chain is built from TRBV7-3 and TRBJ1-1; 8 bases match TRBD1. With V trimmed by 4 bases and J by 4 bases, 8 bases remained unmatched. CDR1 and CDR2 from the germline V gene are SGHTA and FQGTGA. The CDR3 is 15 amino acids.

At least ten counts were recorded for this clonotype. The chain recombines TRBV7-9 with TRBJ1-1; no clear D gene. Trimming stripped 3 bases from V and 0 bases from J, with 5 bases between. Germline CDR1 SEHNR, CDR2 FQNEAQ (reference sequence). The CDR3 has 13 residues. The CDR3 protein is CASSFQMNTEAFF. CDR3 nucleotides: TGTGCCAGCAGCTTCCAAATGAACACTGAAGCTTTCTTT.